The 14 T cell receptor beta chains reported below all come from one sample, sequenced in a study of human T cells and chemical hapten exposure. Time point defined: pre-sensitization, week 0. Treatment: therapeutic diphenylcyclopropenone sensitization with weekly scalp DPC. A single record per CDR3 protein comes from TCRdb applying MiXCR to the RACE reads. The sample records roughly 38,000 distinct CDR3 sequences, around 11% being singletons. The specimen was whole blood, collected in connection with sensitization to the hapten diphenylcyclopropenone (DPC). The receptor source for this set is a woman aged 30 to 39 with alopecia areata. Some clones in this sample may be carry-over from other donors' samples.

This clonotype was seen repeatedly, ten times or more. The V call is TRBV3-1, the J call TRBJ2-2; 7 nucleotides line up with TRBD2. This CDR3 region has 14 residues. V shed 6 bases and J 6 bases; nucleotides not matched to a gene: 7. Germline CDR1 is LGHDT and CDR2 is YNNKEL (reference sequence). The chain's CDR3 is CASSLIRGAGELFF. The CDR3 DNA reads TGTGCCAGCAGTCTAATACGGGGGGCCGGGGAGCTGTTTTTT.

This clonotype occurred a few times. The V call is TRBV7-9, the J call TRBJ2-1; TRBD2 aligns across 14 bases. The germline gives CDR1 SEHNR, CDR2 FQNEAQ (reference sequence). After removal of 6 bases from V and 8 bases from J, the junction contained 9 bases not matched to a gene. The CDR3 loop spans 16 amino acids. In nucleotides, the CDR3 is TGTGCCAGCAGTCCGGGACTAGCGGGAGTCGGTTATGAGCAGTTCTTC. It yields the protein CASSPGLAGVGYEQFF.

In this sample, this clonotype turned up many times. V and J are TRBV14 and TRBJ2-1, with a possible D match to TRBD1 (5 bases). Germline V gene lookup returns CDR1 SGHDN and CDR2 FVKESK. V lost 3 bases to trimming and J lost 11 bases, with 23 bases between them. The CDR3 covers 16 residues. CDR3 nucleotide sequence: TGTGCCAGCAGCCAGGACACCGGGCCAGTCGTTTCCAAGCAGTTCTTC. As protein: CASSQDTGPVVSKQFF.

This chain uses TRBV28 with TRBJ1-5; 8 positions match TRBD1. CDR1 and CDR2 (germline): MDHEN, SYDVKM. V dropped 7 bases and J dropped 8; count of bases not matched to a gene: 10. The CDR3 contains 14 residues. The CDR3 DNA sequence: TGTGCCAGCAAGACAGGGGCCCGTCTTGAGCCCCAGCATTTT. Translated: CASKTGARLEPQHF.

This clonotype was counted between two and nine times. The V call is TRBV5-4, the J call TRBJ2-7; D is possibly TRBD1 or TRBD2 (5 bases each). The CDR3 totals 13 residues. Germline CDR1 and CDR2: SGHNT and YYREEE (reference sequence). V gave up 4 bases and J gave up 5 bases, with 13 bases separating them. The CDR3 nucleotides read TGTGCCAGCAGCCCGGGGCCAGGACACGAGCAGTACTTC. It codes for CASSPGPGHEQYF.

This clonotype has just a few counts. The rearrangement joins TRBV7-6 to TRBJ1-6; D not certain. This CDR3 region has 23 residues. V was shortened by 3 bases and J by 9 bases, with 39 bases between the two germline ends. Looked up from germline, CDR1 is SGHVS and CDR2 is FNYEAQ. The CDR3 bases are TGTGCCAGCAGCTTTTTAAAGGTCTCCGTCGAGACCGACGAAGAGAATTTCGGTTCACCCCTCCACTTT. It codes for CASSFLKVSVETDEENFGSPLHF.

The chain has TRBV6-5 and TRBJ2-7; the D is unclear. Germline CDR1 and CDR2: MNHEY and SVGAGI. V was clipped by 6 bases and J by 5 bases, with 8 bases between them. This CDR3 is built from 11 residues. The CDR3 region has the DNA TGTGCCAGCAGGAGTTTCAACGAGCAGTACTTC. Translated: CASRSFNEQYF.

This clonotype was seen at least ten times. This chain uses TRBV7-9 with TRBJ2-7; possibly TRBD1 or TRBD2 for D (6 bases each). Germline-derived CDR1 and CDR2 are SEHNR and FQNEAQ (reference sequence). This CDR3 has 12 amino acids. Trimming shortened V by 5 bases and J by 5 bases, and 10 bases separated the two germline ends. In DNA, the CDR3 is TGTGCCAGCAGCCACAGGGAGGACGAGCAGTACTTC. It encodes CASSHREDEQYF.

This clonotype was counted between two and nine times. This chain uses TRBV7-2 with TRBJ2-5; TRBD1 matches at 8 bases. The CDR3 extends over 14 amino acids. V was clipped by 3 bases and J by 1 base; unmatched bases: 1. Germline assignment: CDR1 SGHTA and CDR2 FQGNSA. CDR3 coding DNA: TGTGCCAGCAGCTTGGACAGGGCCCAAGAGACCCAGTACTTC. It codes for CASSLDRAQETQYF.

This chain uses TRBV28 with TRBJ1-5; 7 nucleotides match TRBD1. V dropped 11 bases and J dropped 3; count of bases not matched to a gene: 7. From germline, CDR1 is MDHEN and CDR2 SYDVKM. This CDR3 is 13 amino acids long. CDR3: CAGGDRTNQPQHF. The CDR3 DNA sequence: TGTGCCGGGGGGGACAGAACCAATCAGCCCCAGCATTTT. Based on the CDR3 plus reference TRBV28 and TRBJ1-5, the full variable domain is DVKVTQSSRYLVKRTGEKVFLECVQDMDHENMFWYRQDPGLGLRLIYFSYDVKMKEKGDIPEGYSVSREKKERFSLILESASTNQTSMYLCAGGDRTNQPQHFGDGTRLSIL.

The chain is built from TRBV28 and TRBJ2-7, with TRBD1 matching over 7 bases. Trimming took 4 bases from V and 1 from J; bases not matched to a gene: 28. The CDR3 covers 22 residues. Germline CDR1 reads MDHEN; CDR2 reads SYDVKM. CDR3 sequence: CASSWETFHRTAQGLRSYEQYF. The DNA for the CDR3 is TGTGCCAGCAGTTGGGAGACATTTCACCGGACCGCACAGGGGCTACGTTCCTACGAGCAGTACTTC.

This clonotype was detected ten times or more. This chain uses TRBV7-2 with TRBJ2-7; D might be TRBD1 or TRBD2, each matching 5 bases. The CDR3 spans 14 residues. V shed 5 bases and J shed 8 bases, with 19 bases lying between them. Germline CDR1 reads SGHTA; CDR2 reads FQGNSA. The CDR3 sequence: CASSGPGPLPQQYF. CDR3 in DNA: TGTGCCAGCAGCGGGCCGGGGCCACTTCCCCAGCAGTACTTC.

The chain combines TRBV2 with TRBJ2-1, with 7 bases that match TRBD2. The CDR3 length is 15 residues. Germline CDR1 SNHLY, CDR2 FYNNEI. The V segment lost 6 bases and the J segment 0 bases; nucleotides outside the gene matches: 5. CDR3 coding DNA: TGTGCCAGCAGGAGGGGCGGGAGCTCCTACAATGAGCAGTTCTTC. This encodes CASRRGGSSYNEQFF.

This clonotype was detected a few times. CDR3 DNA: TGTGCCAGTCAGCGAAACCCGAACACCGGGGAGCTGTTTTTT. Translated: CASQRNPNTGELFF. The chain uses TRBV7-9 and TRBJ2-2; unclear D gene. V was trimmed by 9 bases and J by 0 bases, leaving 11 bases between them. The CDR3 spans 14 residues. Per germline, CDR1 SEHNR and CDR2 FQNEAQ (reference sequence).